The 32 T cell receptor beta chains below all came from one sample that was sequenced in a study of T-cell memory formation after mild COVID-19. TCRdb independently ran MiXCR on the 5' RACE reads; one entry per CDR3 protein. The table has roughly 550,000 distinct CDR3 sequences, around 21% seen once. Sequencing was carried out using PBMCs or a T cell subset sorted from them (not recorded which). Source of these receptors: an adult woman who had mild COVID-19 (a few samples of this study predate the infection). Cell type and time point are not known.

The gene calls are TRBV27 and TRBJ2-1, with 8 bases fitting TRBD2. V trimming: 5 bases; J trimming: 10 bases; junction bases outside the gene matches: 13. The germline V gene encodes CDR1 MNHEY and CDR2 SMNVEV (reference sequence). This CDR3 comprises 15 residues. The CDR3 nucleotides read TGTGCCAGCAGTGGCGGGACTAGGAACCCTCTAGAGCAGTTCTTC. As protein: CASSGGTRNPLEQFF.

This clonotype was detected a few times. This chain joins TRBV4-1 and TRBJ1-4; D not resolved. The CDR3 is made up of 13 amino acids. CDR1 is MGHRA, CDR2 YSYEKL, per germline. V dropped 2 bases and J dropped 3 bases, with 4 bases sitting between them. The DNA for the CDR3 is TGCGCCAGCAGCCAACGCCCTAATGAAAAACTGTTTTTT. Encoded protein: CASSQRPNEKLFF.

This clonotype has a single count. The genes are TRBV7-3 and TRBJ2-1, with 8 bases identical to TRBD2. V trimming: 5 bases; J trimming: 7 bases; junction bases outside the gene matches: 7. Germline V lookup: CDR1 SGHTA, CDR2 FQGTGA. This CDR3 spans 14 amino acids. The CDR3 loop is CASSQAGVGNEQFF. The CDR3 coding sequence is TGTGCCAGCAGCCAAGCGGGAGTGGGTAATGAGCAGTTCTTC.

The J gene is TRBJ2-7, the V gene TRBV7-9, with 8 bases lining up with TRBD1. Germline loops: CDR1 SEHNR, CDR2 FQNEAQ (reference sequence). The CDR3 is 14 residues long. J was trimmed by 5 bases and V by 4 bases; bases with no gene match: 7. The CDR3 bases are TGTGCCAGCAGCTCACGACAGGGGATAAACGAGCAGTACTTC. Translation: CASSSRQGINEQYF.

This clonotype was detected a few times. The rearrangement uses TRBV7-9 and TRBJ2-1; 13 bases fit TRBD2. The CDR3 runs 18 residues. Per the germline V gene, CDR1 is SEHNR and CDR2 is FQNEAQ (reference sequence). V shed 5 bases, J shed 8 bases, and the junction held 15 bases outside the gene matches. The chain's CDR3 is CASSARTSGSLAGDEQFF. The CDR3 DNA is TGTGCCAGCAGCGCTAGGACTAGCGGGAGTCTGGCCGGAGATGAGCAGTTCTTC.

This clonotype has more than one count but fewer than ten. V and J are TRBV11-3 and TRBJ2-5; D not resolved. Germline V lookup: CDR1 SGHNT, CDR2 YENEEA. Trimming left V 1 base short and J 1 base short, with 10 bases between. The CDR3 covers 15 residues. CDR3 coding DNA: TGTGCCAGCAGCTTAGGGGCGCAGCCCCAAGAGACCCAGTACTTC. Amino acids: CASSLGAQPQETQYF.

V is TRBV5-6 and J is TRBJ2-7, with D unclear. Germline CDR1 and CDR2: SGHDT and YYEEEE. V was trimmed by 1 base and J by 7 bases, leaving 9 bases between them. The CDR3 totals 12 residues. The CDR3 nucleotides are TGTGCCAGCAGCTTGATGGATCGGGAGCAGTACTTC. It encodes CASSLMDREQYF.

The sample holds a few counts of this clonotype. The chain combines TRBV11-2 with TRBJ2-4; the D gene is possibly TRBD1 (6 bases). CDR1 is SGHAT and CDR2 is FQNNGV in the germline V gene. The V end was cut by 0 bases, the J end by 11 bases, with 11 bases between. The CDR3 runs to 13 residues. CDR3 bases: TGTGCCAGCAGCTTAGACAGGGGAAGGGTTCAGTACTTC. Translating it yields CASSLDRGRVQYF.

The sample holds a few counts of this clonotype. The chain couples TRBV9 to TRBJ2-7, with D tentatively TRBD2 (6 bases). Germline CDR1 and CDR2: SGDLS and YYNGEE. The V end lost 3 bases, the J end lost 4 bases, and 11 bases lay between the germline ends. The length of the CDR3 is 13 residues. CDR3 region: CASSGPSEYEQYF. In DNA form, the CDR3 reads TGTGCCAGCAGCGGACCTAGCGAATACGAGCAGTACTTC.

There are a few counts of this clonotype. This chain joins TRBV24-1 and TRBJ2-4, with 8 bases fitting TRBD1. The ends lost 3 bases at V and 11 bases at J; junction bases unmatched: 5. Germline V gives CDR1 KGHDR, CDR2 SFDVKD. This CDR3 is built from 13 residues. CDR3 coding DNA: TGTGCCACCAGTGATGGACTGGGACAGGTTCAGTACTTC. Amino acids: CATSDGLGQVQYF.

This clonotype has only a few counts. Here the CDR3 DNA reads TGTGCCAGCAGCCACCCCGGGCTAGCGGACTACGAGCAGTACTTC. It specifies CASSHPGLADYEQYF. This chain connects TRBV7-9 to TRBJ2-7, with TRBD2 matching 7 bases. J lost 3 bases, V lost 5 bases, and 10 bases had no gene match. Germline V gene sequence: CDR1 SEHNR, CDR2 FQNEAQ (reference sequence). The CDR3 loop spans 15 amino acids.

This chain connects TRBV20-1 to TRBJ2-3, with D perhaps given as TRBD1 or TRBD2 (6 bases each). Germline CDR1 is DFQATT and CDR2 is SNEGSKA (reference sequence). CDR3 length: 16 amino acids. V was clipped by 5 bases and J by 5 bases, with 23 bases between them. The chain's CDR3 is CSALRSRSGGGDTQYF. In DNA, the CDR3 is TGCAGTGCTTTACGAAGCAGAAGCGGAGGGGGAGATACGCAGTATTTT.

The chain has TRBV4-3 and TRBJ2-5; 9 positions agree with TRBD1. The CDR3 is 15 amino acids. The V gene end was trimmed by 5 bases and the J gene end by 3 bases; junction bases not matched to a gene: 7. Germline CDR1 LGHNA, CDR2 YSLEER. In DNA, the CDR3 is TGCGCCAGCAGCATTTACGGGACAGGGAAAGAGACCCAGTACTTC. Translation gives CASSIYGTGKETQYF.

This clonotype was seen more than once but under ten times. This rearrangement joins TRBV12-3 or TRBV12-4 to TRBJ2-7; D uncertain. This CDR3 region has 13 residues. V was clipped by 6 bases and J by 4 bases, with 13 bases between them. In nucleotides, the CDR3 is TGTGCCAGCAGAATCGGTCCTGTATACGAGCAGTACTTC. It yields the protein CASRIGPVYEQYF.

This clonotype was observed a handful of times. The CDR3 region is CATRDASADTQYF. The CDR3 DNA reads TGTGCCACCAGGGACGCCAGCGCAGATACGCAGTATTTT. This chain connects TRBV24-1 to TRBJ2-3; D unresolved. CDR1 KGHDR and CDR2 SFDVKD come from the germline V gene. The CDR3 extends over 13 amino acids. V was trimmed by 7 bases and J by 4 bases, leaving 11 bases between them.

This clonotype was counted between two and nine times. The chain employs TRBV24-1 and TRBJ2-3; TRBD2 matches 11 bases. This CDR3 contains 19 residues. V gave up 3 bases and J gave up 0 bases; unmatched junction bases: 10. Germline assignment: CDR1 KGHDR and CDR2 SFDVKD. The CDR3 sequence: CATSDRLAGSETSTDTQYF. The CDR3 coding sequence is TGTGCCACCAGTGATCGACTAGCGGGATCGGAAACGAGCACAGATACGCAGTATTTT.

The V call is TRBV30, the J call TRBJ2-7, with 8 nucleotides matching TRBD2. Looked up from germline, CDR1 is GTSNPN and CDR2 is SVGIG (reference sequence). V shed 2 bases and J 2 bases; nucleotides not matched to a gene: 11. The CDR3 length is 16 residues. As DNA, the CDR3 is TGTGCCTGGAGTAGCAAGGAGGCTAGCGGGCCCTACGAGCAGTACTTC. Protein sequence: CAWSSKEASGPYEQYF.

This sequence joins TRBV3-1 and TRBJ1-2; a weak D match, TRBD1 (5 bases). V lost 1 base and J 10 bases, leaving 13 bases between the germline ends. Germline V lookup: CDR1 LGHDT, CDR2 YNNKEL (reference sequence). There are 13 residues in the CDR3. Written as DNA, the CDR3 is TGTGCCAGCAGCCAAGTAGAGGGGACGCCCTACACCTTC. Translation: CASSQVEGTPYTF. The full variable domain, in which reference TRBV3-1 and TRBJ1-2 provide the parts outside the CDR3, is DTAVSQTPKYLVTQMGNDKSIKCEQNLGHDTMYWYKQDSKKFLKIMFSYNNKELIINETVPNRFSPKSPDKAHLNLHINSLELGDSAVYFCASSQVEGTPYTFGSGTRLTVV.

The V and J genes are TRBV12-3 or TRBV12-4 and TRBJ1-3; no clear D. V was clipped by 6 bases and J by 0 bases, with 9 bases between them. This CDR3 spans 14 amino acids. The CDR3 nucleotides read TGTGCCAGCAGCCGGACGAGCTCTGGAAACACCATATATTTT. Protein sequence: CASSRTSSGNTIYF.

This clonotype was recorded a few times. The chain has TRBV6-4 and TRBJ2-1; maybe TRBD2 (7 bases). This CDR3 region has 14 residues. V dropped 5 bases and J dropped 5 bases, with 13 bases sitting between them. Germline loops: CDR1 MRHNA, CDR2 SNTAGT. The CDR3 DNA reads as TGTGCCAGCAGTACATCGGGGGGCAACAATGAGCAGTTCTTC. Its protein product is CASSTSGGNNEQFF.

The table lists this clonotype with a few counts. J is TRBJ1-2 and V is TRBV5-1, with D maybe TRBD1 (6 bases). CDR1 and CDR2 (germline): SGHRS, YFSETQ. V lost 0 bases and J lost 3, with 9 bases in between. CDR3 length equals 14 residues. CDR3 residues: CASSLAGGDYGYTF. The CDR3 bases are TGCGCCAGCAGCTTGGCTGGGGGCGACTATGGCTACACCTTC.

Ten or more counts support this clonotype. The chain recombines TRBV5-1 with TRBJ2-7, with 10 bases that match TRBD1. CDR3 length: 14 residues. Per germline, CDR1 SGHRS and CDR2 YFSETQ. V dropped 3 bases and J dropped 3; count of bases not matched to a gene: 3. Here the CDR3 reads CASSWGQGHYEQYF. Here the CDR3 DNA reads TGCGCCAGCAGCTGGGGACAGGGGCACTACGAGCAGTACTTC. Filled out from reference TRBV5-1 and TRBJ2-7, the complete variable domain reads KAGVTQTPRYLIKTRGQQVTLSCSPISGHRSVSWYQQTPGQGLQFLFEYFSETQRNKGNFPGRFSGRQFSNSRSEMNVSTLELGDSALYLCASSWGQGHYEQYFGPGTRLTVT.

This clonotype has ten or more counts. The chain is built from TRBV5-4 and TRBJ2-2; the D call may be TRBD1 or TRBD2 (5 bases each). The CDR3 contains 14 residues. Trimming stripped 9 bases from V and 0 bases from J, with 12 bases between. From germline, CDR1 is SGHNT and CDR2 YYREEE (reference sequence). The CDR3 sequence: CATFEGPNTGELFF. CDR3 in DNA: TGTGCCACCTTCGAGGGACCGAACACCGGGGAGCTGTTTTTT.

This clonotype occurred a few times. V is TRBV7-9 and J is TRBJ2-3; D is unresolved. V lost 9 bases and J 2 bases, leaving 6 bases between the germline ends. This CDR3 is built from 11 residues. CDR1 is SEHNR, CDR2 FQNEAQ, per germline (reference sequence). DNA for the CDR3: TGTGCCAGTGGCTTCACAGATACGCAGTATTTT. This sequence encodes CASGFTDTQYF.

This clonotype was counted between two and nine times. This chain joins TRBV5-1 and TRBJ2-3; D remains ambiguous. The length of the CDR3 is 12 residues. Trimming left V 0 bases short and J 6 bases short, with 5 bases between. Germline assignment: CDR1 SGHRS and CDR2 YFSETQ. CDR3 bases: TGCGCCAGCAGCTTGGGCTTCGATACGCAGTATTTT. Protein sequence: CASSLGFDTQYF.

This sequence joins TRBV7-2 and TRBJ1-1; 8 bases align to TRBD1. The V gene's germline CDR1 is SGHTA and CDR2 FQGNSA. J gave up 7 bases and V 4 bases, and 5 bases lay outside the gene matches. This CDR3 spans 13 amino acids. CDR3 sequence (DNA): TGTGCCAGCAGCTCCGGGACAGGCCTTGAAGCTTTCTTT. Its protein product is CASSSGTGLEAFF.

This clonotype occurred a few times. The CDR3 region is CATSRAEGNEQFF. Written as DNA, the CDR3 is TGTGCCACCAGCAGAGCTGAGGGAAATGAGCAGTTCTTC. This chain connects TRBV15 to TRBJ2-1; D perhaps matches TRBD2 (5 bases). Germline V CDR1 and CDR2: LNHNV, YYDKDF (reference sequence). Trimming cost V 1 base and J 7 bases, with 8 bases left between them. The CDR3 consists of 13 residues.

A few counts support this clonotype. J is TRBJ2-3 and V is TRBV5-6; TRBD1 agrees at 11 bases. This CDR3 region has 16 residues. Germline V gene lookup returns CDR1 SGHDT and CDR2 YYEEEE. The J segment lost 1 base and the V segment lost 2 bases, leaving 3 bases of the junction unmatched. The CDR3 here is CASSLGQGAGTDTQYF. CDR3 bases: TGTGCCAGCAGCTTAGGACAGGGGGCCGGCACAGATACGCAGTATTTT.

The chain couples TRBV20-1 to TRBJ2-5; 12 nucleotides agree with TRBD2. This CDR3 is built from 16 residues. Germline V lookup: CDR1 DFQATT, CDR2 SNEGSKA (reference sequence). Unmatched junction bases numbered 8, after V lost 5 bases and J lost 1 base. Here the CDR3 DNA reads TGCAGTGCTCCCCGGACTAGCGGGGCCAGCCAAGAGACCCAGTACTTC. This translates into CSAPRTSGASQETQYF.

This clonotype was found a few times. The chain links TRBV27 to TRBJ2-3; no firm D call. Germline V CDR1 and CDR2: MNHEY, SMNVEV (reference sequence). This CDR3 spans 13 amino acids. The V gene lost 4 bases and the J gene lost 2 bases, with 7 bases spanning the gap. The DNA of the CDR3 is TGTGCCAGCAGTTCGCAGATCACAGATACGCAGTATTTT. Protein: CASSSQITDTQYF.

A few counts support this clonotype. The chain links TRBV7-8 to TRBJ2-5; possibly TRBD1 for D (5 bases). Germline V lookup: CDR1 SGHVS, CDR2 FQNEAQ. CDR3 size: 15 residues. Trimming cost V 5 bases and J 5 bases, with 18 bases left between them. CDR3 residues: CASSTTGRVAETQYF. CDR3 DNA sequence: TGTGCCAGCAGCACCACCGGCAGGGTGGCGGAGACCCAGTACTTC.

The chain recombines TRBV4-2 with TRBJ1-1; 7 bases line up with TRBD1. After removal of 0 bases from V and 7 bases from J, the junction contained 11 bases not matched to a gene. This CDR3 has 16 amino acids. Germline V gene lookup returns CDR1 LGHNA and CDR2 YNFKEQ. For the CDR3, the DNA is TGTGCCAGCAGCCAAGAAAGCAGGGGGTTGGAGAATGAAGCTTTCTTT. Residues: CASSQESRGLENEAFF.